This T cell receptor beta chain was captured in a study of T cell responses to AZD1222 COVID-19 vaccine. The V and J ends lost 6 bases and 4 bases respectively, with 22 bases between them. CDR1 and CDR2 from the germline V gene are SGHTS and YDEGEE. This CDR3 has 16 amino acids. The table came from immunoSEQ multiplex PCR; TCRdb's copy has only in-frame clones and leaves some out. Among 90,000 to 100,000 clones listed, about 88% were seen once. In regard to this clone: The antigen is unknown.

Study-wide results and limits: Females made up more of the donors, who were largely white British, and clonal diversity may have come out too low. Distributed over spike, vaccine-associated CD4 TCRs predominated at 160-218 and 743-854.

The source material was peripheral blood, sampled 28 days after the second AZD1222 dose. This chain links TRBV5-8 with TRBJ1-2; D is perhaps TRBD1 (6 bases). This sequence was found in an adult who received the AZD1222 COVID-19 vaccine. The CDR3: CASTRDTFREGYGYTF. The CDR3 DNA is TGTGCCAGCACCCGGGACACCTTCCGGGAGGGCTATGGCTACACCTTC.